This T cell receptor beta chain appears in the sequencing data of a study of T cell changes during pregnancy in multiple sclerosis. The method was immunoSEQ multiplex PCR; TCRdb's version includes in-frame clones alone and lacks a portion of them. Seen here are about 22,000 clones, under 95% observed once, and the top ten hold more than 0.6%. V lost 5 bases, J lost 5 bases, and 15 bases lay in between. The CDR3 length is 14 residues. Germline V gene lookup returns CDR1 LGHNA and CDR2 YSLEER. The input for sequencing was CD4+ T cells from peripheral blood mononuclear cells, taken in the third trimester of pregnancy. The chain has TRBV4-3 and TRBJ2-5, with D perhaps matching TRBD2 (5 bases). This sequence originates from a female donor with multiple sclerosis, enrolled in a pregnancy study. Here the CDR3 DNA reads TGCGCCAGCAGCGAGGACTTACTCGGGGAGACCCAGTACTTC. Translating gives CASSEDLLGETQYF.